This T cell receptor beta chain comes out of a study of blood T cell repertoires in COVID-19. Authors' analysis steps: Amplification of reference gene primers was used by the study to estimate nucleated cell counts. Method: immunoSEQ multiplex PCR; TCRdb's copy keeps in-frame clones and lacks some. D and trimming come from the DNA, and the V and J calls and clone size come from that table. The profile covers approximately 110,000 clones, with around 86% appearing a single time and 5% to 6.5% taken by the ten largest. V lost 2 bases and J 5 bases, leaving 7 bases between the germline ends. The CDR3 contains 13 residues.

The source is a human donor in a cohort sampled during active COVID-19. The genes are TRBV12-3 or TRBV12-4 and TRBJ2-1; D unresolved. The specimen sequenced was peripheral blood. CDR3 coding DNA: TGTGCCAGCAGTTTATCAGCGAACAATGAGCAGTTCTTC. It yields the protein CASSLSANNEQFF.